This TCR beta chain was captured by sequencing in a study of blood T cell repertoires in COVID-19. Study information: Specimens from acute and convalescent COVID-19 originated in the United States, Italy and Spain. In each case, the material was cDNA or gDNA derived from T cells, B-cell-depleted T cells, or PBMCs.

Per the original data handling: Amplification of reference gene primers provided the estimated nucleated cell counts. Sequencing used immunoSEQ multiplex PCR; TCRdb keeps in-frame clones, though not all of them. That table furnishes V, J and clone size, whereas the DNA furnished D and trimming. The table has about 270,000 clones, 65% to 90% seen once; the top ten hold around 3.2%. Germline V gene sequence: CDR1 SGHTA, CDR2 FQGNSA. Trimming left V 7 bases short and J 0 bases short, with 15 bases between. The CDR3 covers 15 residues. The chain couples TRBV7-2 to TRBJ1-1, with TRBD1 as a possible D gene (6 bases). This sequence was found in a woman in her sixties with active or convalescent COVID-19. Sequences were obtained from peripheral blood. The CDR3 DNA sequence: TGTGCCAGCACCGCTCAACAGGGAGTGAACACTGAAGCTTTCTTT. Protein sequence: CASTAQQGVNTEAFF.